The rows below give T cell receptor beta chains drawn from one sample of a study of graft-versus-host responses after intestinal transplantation. Sequenced by immunoSEQ multiplex PCR; TCRdb stores in-frame clones only, minus some. Of 20,000 to 25,000 clones listed, approximately 45% are singletons. Sample: alloreactive CD4+ T cells from a mixed lymphocyte reaction culture, taken before intestinal transplant. All receptors derive from a human patient who received an intestinal transplant. Each CDR3 is given with its conserved first and last residue. D genes are given only for firm matches. Size is omitted from some rows. Given values are once, few, many or a class for expanded clones.

j_gene,v_gene,d_gene,abundance,CDR3nt,CDR3aa
TRBJ2-4,TRBV6-6,TRBD2,.,TGTGCCAGCAGGGACTGGGGGGGAGCCAAAAACATTCAGTACTTC,CASRDWGGAKNIQYF
TRBJ2-5,TRBV6-4,TRBD2,.,TGTGCTACGCAGATAGCGGGAAGACTCCAAGAGACCCAGTACTTC,CATQIAGRLQETQYF
TRBJ2-5,TRBV27,TRBD2,.,TGTGCCAGCAGTCCCGCCAGACTAGCGGTCCAAGAGACCCAGTACTTC,CASSPARLAVQETQYF
TRBJ2-1,TRBV5-1,.,.,TGCGCCAGCATGGCTCTGGCGGCCTACAATGAGCAGTTCTTC,CASMALAAYNEQFF
TRBJ2-1,TRBV12-2,.,.,TGTGCAAGTCCCCTGTACGGGACTAGCGGGGGCCGGGGGAATGAGCAGTTCTTC,CASPLYGTSGGRGNEQFF
TRBJ2-5,TRBV29-1,.,.,TGCAGCGGAGGAGACAGGTCCGAGTGGGAGACCCAGTACTTC,CSGGDRSEWETQYF
TRBJ1-1,TRBV6-5,.,once,TGTGCCACCCGCGACAGGCAGAACACTGAAGCTTTCTTT,CATRDRQNTEAFF
TRBJ1-1,TRBV11-1,TRBD1,once,TGTGCCAGCAGCGACCGGGACAGGGGAACTGAAGCTTTCTTT,CASSDRDRGTEAFF
TRBJ2-7,TRBV10-2,.,.,TGCGCCAGCAGTGACACCGCGAAGTGGGGCTGGTACGAGCAGTACTTC,CASSDTAKWGWYEQYF
TRBJ1-2,TRBV4-1,TRBD1,.,TGCGCCAGCAGCCAATTCAGGGGGGCAGACTCCTATGGCTACACCTTC,CASSQFRGADSYGYTF
TRBJ1-1,TRBV2,TRBD1,medium-sized,TGTGCCAGCAGCGAAGGGGGCGGTACAGATTCCCCCACCTTT,CASSEGGGTDSPTF